The rows below give T cell receptor beta chains drawn from one sample of a study of identical twins. TCRdb re-called the 5' RACE reads through MiXCR, storing one row per CDR3 protein. The sample lists hundreds of thousands of distinct CDR3 sequences; around 6.8% were seen once. The sample also formed part of further work on yellow fever vaccine responses in identical twins.

Specimen: memory (CD45RO+) T cells sorted from blood. These TCRs come from a woman between 18 and 30 years old in good health. The CDR3 runs from the conserved cysteine through the conserved F or W. A D gene is named only where the DNA matches it firmly. Rows give clone size only sometimes, using once, few, many, or a class for an expanded clone.

d_call	v_call	j_call	clone_size	cdr3_aa	cdr3_nt
NA	TRBV3-1	TRBJ2-2	few	CASSSTRSGELFF	TGTGCCAGCAGCTCGACCCGTTCCGGGGAGCTGTTTTTT
NA	TRBV4-2	TRBJ1-1	many	CASSQDPGTAYTEAFF	TGTGCCAGCAGCCAAGATCCCGGGACGGCCTACACTGAAGCTTTCTTT
TRBD2	TRBV4-3	TRBJ2-7	many	CASSQSLAGVEQYF	TGCGCCAGCAGCCAATCTCTAGCGGGAGTAGAGCAGTACTTC
NA	TRBV5-1	TRBJ2-5	many	CASSWNQETQYF	TGCGCCAGCAGCTGGAACCAAGAGACCCAGTACTTC
NA	TRBV12-3/TRBV12-4	TRBJ2-7	NA	CASSLADRSHEQYF	TGTGCCAGCAGTTTGGCCGACAGGTCCCACGAGCAGTACTTC
TRBD2	TRBV7-6	TRBJ2-3	few	CASSPRGSGHTDTQYF	TGTGCCAGCAGCCCTCGAGGTAGCGGGCACACAGATACGCAGTATTTT
TRBD2	TRBV7-2	TRBJ2-1	NA	CASSHREGRDNEQFF	TGTGCCAGCAGCCATCGGGAGGGCCGTGATAATGAGCAGTTCTTC
TRBD1	TRBV7-2	TRBJ1-4	NA	CASSPGGGPNEKLFF	TGTGCCAGCAGCCCAGGGGGGGGCCCTAATGAAAAACTGTTTTTT
TRBD2	TRBV5-1	TRBJ2-4	NA	CASTNGGSGAKNIQYF	TGCGCCAGCACCAACGGGGGGTCCGGGGCCAAAAACATTCAGTACTTC
NA	TRBV6-1	TRBJ1-6	many	CASESVAGTNSPLHF	TGTGCCAGCGAATCCGTTGCAGGAACTAATTCACCCCTCCACTTT
NA	TRBV28	TRBJ2-1	few	CASTGTVYNEQFF	TGTGCCAGCACAGGGACGGTATACAATGAGCAGTTCTTC
NA	TRBV20-1	TRBJ1-1	NA	CCAPPGGQKGGNTEAFF	TGCTGTGCTCCCCCCGGCGGCCAGAAGGGAGGGAACACTGAAGCTTTCTTT
TRBD1	TRBV7-8	TRBJ2-5	few	CASSFDDREETQYF	TGTGCCAGCAGCTTCGACGACAGGGAGGAGACCCAGTACTTC
TRBD1	TRBV12-3/TRBV12-4	TRBJ2-3	many	CASHRGSTDTQYF	TGTGCCAGCCACAGGGGAAGCACAGATACGCAGTATTTT
NA	TRBV3-1	TRBJ2-5	many	CASSPPGRQETQYF	TGTGCCAGCAGCCCGCCAGGGAGACAAGAGACCCAGTACTTC
TRBD1	TRBV7-2	TRBJ2-7	many	CASSLEWGQGRYEQYF	TGTGCCAGCAGCTTAGAGTGGGGACAGGGTCGTTACGAGCAGTACTTC
NA	TRBV6-1	TRBJ1-2	few	CASCGSIGEENYGYTF	TGTGCCAGCTGTGGGTCAATCGGGGAAGAGAACTATGGCTACACCTTC
NA	TRBV7-9	TRBJ1-1	NA	CASSLFSGRFFDTEAFF	TGTGCCAGCAGCTTATTTTCAGGGAGATTCTTCGACACTGAAGCTTTCTTT
NA	TRBV6-1	TRBJ2-7	few	CASSLGEFGEQYF	TGTGCCAGCAGTCTTGGTGAGTTTGGCGAGCAGTACTTC
NA	TRBV27	TRBJ2-2	NA	CASSVDSPGELFF	TGTGCCAGCAGTGTAGACAGTCCCGGGGAGCTGTTTTTT